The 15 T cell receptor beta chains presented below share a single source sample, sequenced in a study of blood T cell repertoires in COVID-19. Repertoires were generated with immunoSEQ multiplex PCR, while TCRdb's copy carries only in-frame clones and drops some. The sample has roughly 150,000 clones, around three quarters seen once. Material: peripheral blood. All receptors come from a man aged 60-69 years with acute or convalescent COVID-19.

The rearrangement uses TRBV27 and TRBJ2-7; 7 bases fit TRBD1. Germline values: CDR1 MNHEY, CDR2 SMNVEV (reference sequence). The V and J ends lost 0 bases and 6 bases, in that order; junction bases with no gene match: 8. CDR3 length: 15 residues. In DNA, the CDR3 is TGTGCCAGCAGTTTATCGGGACAGACCCCCGGCGAGCAGTACTTC. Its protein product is CASSLSGQTPGEQYF.

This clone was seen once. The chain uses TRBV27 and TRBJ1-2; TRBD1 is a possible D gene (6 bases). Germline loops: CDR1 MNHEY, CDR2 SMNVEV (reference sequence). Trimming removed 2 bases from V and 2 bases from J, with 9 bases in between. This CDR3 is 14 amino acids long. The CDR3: CASSLTGFNYGYTF. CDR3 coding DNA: TGTGCCAGCAGTTTAACAGGGTTCAACTATGGCTACACCTTC.

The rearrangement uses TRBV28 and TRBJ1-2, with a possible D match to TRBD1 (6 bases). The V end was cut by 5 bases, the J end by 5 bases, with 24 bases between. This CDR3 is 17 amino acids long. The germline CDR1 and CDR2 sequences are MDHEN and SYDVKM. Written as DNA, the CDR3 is TGTGCCAGCAGTGGACAGACAGTTAAGAGAGGGTGGTATGGCTACACCTTC. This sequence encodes CASSGQTVKRGWYGYTF.

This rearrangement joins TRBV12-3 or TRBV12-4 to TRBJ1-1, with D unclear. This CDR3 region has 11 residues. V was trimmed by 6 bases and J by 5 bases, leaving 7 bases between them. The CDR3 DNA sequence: TGTGCCAGCAGATATTTAACTGAAGCTTTCTTT. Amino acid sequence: CASRYLTEAFF.

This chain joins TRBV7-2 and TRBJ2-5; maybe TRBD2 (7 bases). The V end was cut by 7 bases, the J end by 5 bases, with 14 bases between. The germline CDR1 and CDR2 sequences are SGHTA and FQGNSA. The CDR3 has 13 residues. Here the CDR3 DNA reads TGTGCCAGCACCATCGGGGGGCAGGAGACCCAGTACTTC. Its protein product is CASTIGGQETQYF.

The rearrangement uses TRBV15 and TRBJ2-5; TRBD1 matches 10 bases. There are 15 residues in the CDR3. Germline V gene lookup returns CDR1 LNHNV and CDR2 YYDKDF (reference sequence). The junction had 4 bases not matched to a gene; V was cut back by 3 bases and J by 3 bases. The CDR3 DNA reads TGTGCCACCAGCAGTAGACAGGGGGCAAAAGAGACCCAGTACTTC. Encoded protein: CATSSRQGAKETQYF.

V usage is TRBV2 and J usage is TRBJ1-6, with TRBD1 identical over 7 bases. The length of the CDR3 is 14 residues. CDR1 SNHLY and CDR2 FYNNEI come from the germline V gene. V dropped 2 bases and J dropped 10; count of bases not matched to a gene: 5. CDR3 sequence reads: CASSETRQGSPLHF. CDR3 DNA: TGTGCCAGCAGTGAAACACGACAGGGCTCACCCCTCCACTTT.

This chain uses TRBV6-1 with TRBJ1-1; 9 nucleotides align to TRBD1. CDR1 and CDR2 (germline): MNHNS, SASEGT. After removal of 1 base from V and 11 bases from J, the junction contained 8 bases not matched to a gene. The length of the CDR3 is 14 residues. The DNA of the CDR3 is TGTGCCAGCAGTGAAGGGACAGGGGCCCCCCACGCTTTCTTT. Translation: CASSEGTGAPHAFF.

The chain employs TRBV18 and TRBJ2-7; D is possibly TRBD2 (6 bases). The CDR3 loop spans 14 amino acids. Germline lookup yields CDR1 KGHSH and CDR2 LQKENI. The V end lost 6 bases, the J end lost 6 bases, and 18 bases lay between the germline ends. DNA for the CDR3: TGTGCCAGCTCTCAGGTCGGGGGAAGTAGCGAGCAGTACTTC. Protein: CASSQVGGSSEQYF.

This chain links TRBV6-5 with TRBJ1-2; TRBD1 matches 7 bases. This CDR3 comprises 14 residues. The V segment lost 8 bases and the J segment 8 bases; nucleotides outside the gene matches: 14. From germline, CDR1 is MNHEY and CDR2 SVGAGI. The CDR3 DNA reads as TGTGCCAGCCAAAGTGGAGGGGGCGACGGGGGCTACACCTTC. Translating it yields CASQSGGGDGGYTF.

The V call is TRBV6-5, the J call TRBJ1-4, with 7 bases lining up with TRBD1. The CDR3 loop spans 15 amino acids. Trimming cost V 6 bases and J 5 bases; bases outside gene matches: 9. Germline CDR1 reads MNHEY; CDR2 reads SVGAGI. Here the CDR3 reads CASRDTGQWNEKLFF. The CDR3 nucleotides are TGTGCCAGCAGGGACACGGGACAGTGGAATGAAAAACTGTTTTTT.

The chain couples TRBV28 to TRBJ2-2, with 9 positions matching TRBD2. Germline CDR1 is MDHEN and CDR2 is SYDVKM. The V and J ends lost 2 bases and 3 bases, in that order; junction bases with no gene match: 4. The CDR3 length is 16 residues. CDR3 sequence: CASSLSGGSYTGELFF. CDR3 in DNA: TGTGCCAGCAGTTTAAGCGGGGGGTCATACACCGGGGAGCTGTTTTTT.

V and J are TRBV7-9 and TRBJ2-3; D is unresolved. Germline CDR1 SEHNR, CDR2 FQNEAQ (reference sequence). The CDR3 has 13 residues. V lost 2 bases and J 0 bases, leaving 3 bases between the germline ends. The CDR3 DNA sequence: TGTGCCAGCAGCTTACCAAGCACAGATACGCAGTATTTT. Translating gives CASSLPSTDTQYF.

Written as DNA, the CDR3 is TGCGCCAGCAGCACCGGGACTAGCGGGGATAGCACAGATACGCAGTATTTT. Protein product: CASSTGTSGDSTDTQYF. This chain joins TRBV5-1 and TRBJ2-3; 13 bases are a match to TRBD2. The CDR3 sequence is 17 residues long. Trimming cost V 4 bases and J 0 bases; bases outside gene matches: 5. Germline CDR1 and CDR2: SGHRS and YFSETQ.

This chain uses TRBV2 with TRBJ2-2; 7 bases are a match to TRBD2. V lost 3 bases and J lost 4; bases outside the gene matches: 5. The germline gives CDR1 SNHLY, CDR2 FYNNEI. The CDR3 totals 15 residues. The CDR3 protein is CASSDGRGGTGELFF. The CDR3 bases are TGTGCCAGCAGTGATGGGAGGGGAGGCACCGGGGAGCTGTTTTTT.